The text below deals with one T cell receptor (beta chain). The entry originates in a study of blood T cell repertoires in COVID-19. About the study: Acute and convalescent COVID-19 specimens originated in the United States, Italy and Spain. From T cells, B-cell-depleted T cells, or PBMCs came the material, which was cDNA or gDNA.

Repertoires were generated with immunoSEQ multiplex PCR, while TCRdb's copy carries only in-frame clones and drops some. The sample carries around 130,000 clones, over 75% recorded once. The V gene lost 0 bases and the J gene lost 2 bases, with 7 bases spanning the gap. This CDR3 has 14 residues. The germline CDR1 and CDR2 sequences are SGHNT and YYREEE (reference sequence). V is TRBV5-4 and J is TRBJ2-3; TRBD1 is a possible D gene (5 bases). The receptor comes from a woman in her 70s with acute or convalescent COVID-19. The sample comprised peripheral blood. CDR3 sequence reads: CASSLDRITDTQYF. The CDR3 DNA sequence: TGTGCCAGCAGCTTGGACAGGATCACAGATACGCAGTATTTT.